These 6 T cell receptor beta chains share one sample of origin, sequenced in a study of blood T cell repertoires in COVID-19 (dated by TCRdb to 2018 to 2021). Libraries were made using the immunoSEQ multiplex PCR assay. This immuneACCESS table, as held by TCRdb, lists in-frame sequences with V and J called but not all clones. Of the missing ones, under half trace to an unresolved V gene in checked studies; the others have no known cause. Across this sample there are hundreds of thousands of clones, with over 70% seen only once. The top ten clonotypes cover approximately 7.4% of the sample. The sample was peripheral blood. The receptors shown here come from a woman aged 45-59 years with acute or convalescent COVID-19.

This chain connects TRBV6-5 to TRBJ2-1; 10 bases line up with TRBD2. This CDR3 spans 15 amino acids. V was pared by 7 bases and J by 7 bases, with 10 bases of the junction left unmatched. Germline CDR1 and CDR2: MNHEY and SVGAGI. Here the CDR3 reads CASNAPASGRNEQFF. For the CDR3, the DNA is TGTGCCAGCAATGCCCCTGCTAGCGGGAGAAATGAGCAGTTCTTC.

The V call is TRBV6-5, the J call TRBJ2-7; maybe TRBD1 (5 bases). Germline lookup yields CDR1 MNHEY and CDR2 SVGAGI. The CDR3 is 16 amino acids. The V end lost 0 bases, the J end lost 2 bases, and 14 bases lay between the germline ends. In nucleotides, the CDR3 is TGTGCCAGCAGTTACTCAGGGGCCAGGTGGCCCTACGAGCAGTACTTC. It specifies CASSYSGARWPYEQYF.

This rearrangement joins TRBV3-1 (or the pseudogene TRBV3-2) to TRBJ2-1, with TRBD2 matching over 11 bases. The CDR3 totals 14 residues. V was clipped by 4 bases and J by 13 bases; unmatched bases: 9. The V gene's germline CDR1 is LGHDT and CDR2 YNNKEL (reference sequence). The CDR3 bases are TGTGCCAGCAGCCCGGGGGTAGCGGGAGGGTTACAGTTCTTC. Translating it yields CASSPGVAGGLQFF.

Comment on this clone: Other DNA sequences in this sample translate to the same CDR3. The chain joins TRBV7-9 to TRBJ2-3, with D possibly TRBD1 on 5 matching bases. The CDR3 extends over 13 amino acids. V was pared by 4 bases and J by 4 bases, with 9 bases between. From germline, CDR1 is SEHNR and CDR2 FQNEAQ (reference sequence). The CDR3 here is CASSSRGPDTQYF. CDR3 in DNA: TGTGCCAGCAGCTCAAGGGGTCCAGATACGCAGTATTTT.

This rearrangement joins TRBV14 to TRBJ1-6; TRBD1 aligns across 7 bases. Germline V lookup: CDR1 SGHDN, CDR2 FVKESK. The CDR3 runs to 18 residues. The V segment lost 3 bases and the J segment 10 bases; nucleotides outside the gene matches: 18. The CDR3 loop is CASSQGERGRTHKSPLHF. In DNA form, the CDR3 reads TGTGCCAGCAGCCAGGGGGAGAGGGGGCGGACCCACAAGTCACCCCTCCACTTT.

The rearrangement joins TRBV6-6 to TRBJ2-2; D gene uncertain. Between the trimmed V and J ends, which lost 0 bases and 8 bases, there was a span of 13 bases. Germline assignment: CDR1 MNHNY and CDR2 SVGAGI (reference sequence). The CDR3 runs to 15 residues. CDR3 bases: TGTGCCAGCAGTTACTCAGAGGCGCTGGCTGGGGAGCTGTTTTTT. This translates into CASSYSEALAGELFF.